The 12 T cell receptor beta chains below all came from one sample that was sequenced in a study of human T cells and chemical hapten exposure. In TCRdb, the 5' RACE reads were re-called with MiXCR into one record per CDR3 protein. The profile shows about 110,000 distinct CDR3 sequences, approximately 19% of them singletons. The template was total RNA from unfractionated whole blood. The receptor source for this set is a human donor in good health.

This clonotype was seen only a few times. J is TRBJ1-2 and V is TRBV6-2 or TRBV6-3; D gene ambiguous. Germline V gene lookup returns CDR1 MNHEY and CDR2 SVGEGT. The CDR3 totals 12 residues. V was clipped by 2 bases and J by 8 bases, with 9 bases between them. The CDR3 DNA sequence: TGTGCCAGCAGTTACAGCCTTCCGGGCTACACCTTC. It translates to CASSYSLPGYTF.

This CDR3 reads CASSPSLGRTYEQYF. The CDR3 DNA reads as TGTGCCAGCAGCCCCAGCCTGGGCAGAACCTACGAGCAGTACTTC. This rearrangement joins TRBV3-1 to TRBJ2-7; D ambiguous. V was clipped by 4 bases and J by 2 bases, with 15 bases between them. Germline lookup yields CDR1 LGHDT and CDR2 YNNKEL (reference sequence). The CDR3 length is 15 residues.

The chain joins TRBV6-6 to TRBJ1-4; possible D gene TRBD1, 5 bases. The germline gives CDR1 MNHNY, CDR2 SVGAGI (reference sequence). V was shortened by 4 bases and J by 8 bases, with 17 bases between the two germline ends. The CDR3 runs to 15 residues. The CDR3 nucleotides read TGTGCCAGCAGTTGGAAAGAGGGACCCAGGGAAAAACTGTTTTTT. This sequence encodes CASSWKEGPREKLFF.

There are a few counts of this clonotype. This chain uses TRBV13 with TRBJ2-7; 7 positions agree with TRBD2. The CDR3 has 15 amino acids. CDR1 and CDR2 from the germline V gene are PRHDT and FYEKMQ (reference sequence). J gave up 2 bases and V 1 base, and 5 bases lay outside the gene matches. CDR3: CASSLEGRGTYEQYF. CDR3 bases: TGTGCCAGCAGCTTAGAGGGGCGGGGGACCTACGAGCAGTACTTC.

The rearrangement uses TRBV10-3 and TRBJ2-7, with D perhaps matching TRBD2 (5 bases). V was shortened by 7 bases and J by 5 bases, with 18 bases between the two germline ends. The CDR3 is 14 amino acids. Germline-derived CDR1 and CDR2 are ENHRY and SYGVKD. CDR3 sequence: CAITLTGSRDEQYF. The CDR3 DNA reads as TGTGCCATCACCTTGACTGGGAGTCGCGACGAGCAGTACTTC.

The rearrangement joins TRBV27 to TRBJ2-6; D unresolved. The CDR3 runs to 14 residues. The germline V and J ends were trimmed by 1 base and 2 bases, with 3 bases remaining between them. From germline, CDR1 is MNHEY and CDR2 SMNVEV (reference sequence). The CDR3 protein is CASSLFTGANVLTF. The CDR3 bases are TGTGCCAGCAGTTTATTCACTGGGGCCAACGTCCTGACTTTC.

The chain uses TRBV2 and TRBJ2-2; TRBD2 is a possible D gene (6 bases). This CDR3 comprises 15 residues. Between the trimmed V and J ends, which lost 8 bases and 4 bases, there was a span of 17 bases. Germline loops: CDR1 SNHLY, CDR2 FYNNEI. CDR3 nucleotide sequence: TGTGCCAGCTCCCGACTAGTAGGTGGCACCGGGGAGCTGTTTTTT. Translated, it gives CASSRLVGGTGELFF.

V and J are TRBV20-1 and TRBJ2-6; tentative D call: TRBD2 (6 bases). The CDR3 is 14 amino acids. Germline V CDR1 and CDR2: DFQATT, SNEGSKA (reference sequence). V was pared by 3 bases and J by 3 bases, with 9 bases between. As DNA, the CDR3 is TGCAGTGCTAGTGGAGGGAGTGGGGCCAACGTCCTGACTTTC. It is translated as CSASGGSGANVLTF.

The chain combines TRBV24-1 with TRBJ1-1; D uncertain. Germline-derived CDR1 and CDR2 are KGHDR and SFDVKD. V was trimmed by 7 bases and J by 6 bases, leaving 14 bases between them. The CDR3 length is 13 residues. The CDR3 coding sequence is TGTGCCACCAGGGGCCGGACGGTGGCTGAAGCTTTCTTT. The encoded protein is CATRGRTVAEAFF.

This clonotype was seen ten or more times. The chain uses TRBV10-1 and TRBJ1-1, with D possibly matching TRBD1 (5 bases). CDR1 is WNHNN and CDR2 is SYGVQD in the germline V gene (reference sequence). Trimming took off 6 bases at V and 2 bases at J, with 13 bases between the two ends. The CDR3 totals 14 residues. CDR3 sequence reads: CASSRDPSNTEAFF. CDR3 sequence (DNA): TGCGCCAGCAGCCGGGACCCTTCTAACACTGAAGCTTTCTTT.

This clonotype was seen only a few times. The chain uses TRBV6-6 and TRBJ2-7; D is possibly TRBD2 (6 bases). Looked up from germline, CDR1 is MNHNY and CDR2 is SVGAGI (reference sequence). Trimming shortened V by 6 bases and J by 0 bases, and 18 bases separated the two germline ends. This CDR3 has 16 residues. The CDR3 sequence: CASRKFSGGSSYEQYF. CDR3 nucleotide sequence: TGTGCCAGCAGAAAATTTAGCGGTGGGAGCTCCTACGAGCAGTACTTC.

A few counts support this clonotype. The V call is TRBV29-1, the J call TRBJ1-1; no definite D call. The CDR3 has 12 amino acids. Germline V CDR1 and CDR2: SQVTM, ANQGSEA. Trimming cost V 8 bases and J 1 base, with 11 bases left between them. The CDR3 is CSTRHQNTEAFF. The CDR3 DNA reads as TGCAGCACCCGACACCAGAACACTGAAGCTTTCTTT. The full variable domain, rest sourced from reference TRBV29-1 and TRBJ1-1, is SAVISQKPSRDICQRGTSLTIQCQVDSQVTMMFWYRQQPGQSLTLIATANQGSEATYESGFVIDKFPISRPNLTFSTLTVSNMSPEDSSIYLCSTRHQNTEAFFGQGTRLTVV.